This note documents a single TCR beta chain sequence. Its antigen remains undetermined. Base qualities are not recorded, but no much larger clone differs from it by a single base. This specimen comes from a study of Ad26.COV2.S vaccination and SARS-CoV-2 variants (dated by TCRdb to about 2021). For the wider study: Vaccine-arm donors came from COV1001, a multicentre, randomized, double-blind, placebo-controlled phase I-IIa trial of Ad26.COV2.S in healthy adults. Sequencing of the TCRbeta repertoire served to evaluate the specificity and breadth of SARS-CoV-2-reactive T cell receptors following Ad26.COV2.S vaccination. Ad26.COV2.S was administered intramuscularly at a dose of 5x10^10 or 1x10^11 viral particles, either as one shot or as two shots given 56 days apart. Investigators did not know the trial group allocation while performing experiments and assessing outcomes. Trial participants were randomized into five groups of five, in which low-dose or high-dose Ad26.COV2.S was given once or twice, or placebo was given on both occasions. The TCR-sequenced set comprised around 30 samples: about 19 Ad26.COV2.S vaccine recipients, 5 placebo recipients and 8 SARS-CoV-2 convalescent individuals. Overall study results and their limits: It was noted by the authors that total T cell responses may have been underestimated by the TCR breadth and depth analyses. Comparing responses between vaccine doses or regimens was not something the study was powered to do. Compared with placebo recipients, Ad26.COV2.S recipients showed higher spike-specific TCR breadth (P = 0.0014). Vaccine and placebo recipients had similar non-spike TCR breadth, a finding consistent with the vaccine containing only spike. After vaccination, substantial breadth of spike-specific CD8+ and CD4+ T cell responses was reported.

Taken with the paper, the label for treatment or condition translates to: about 20 received Ad26.COV2.S at low or high dose, single or two shots; about 5 received placebo; per-sample allocation not given. Repertoires of vaccine and placebo recipients were sequenced from samples taken on day 63 after the first injection. Between 29 July and 7 August 2020, Cohort 1b enrolled 20 to 30 adults aged 18-55 years at one site in Boston, USA. As a vaccine, Ad26.COV2.S was a replication-incompetent adenovirus type 26 vector that expressed a prefusion-stabilized SARS-CoV-2 spike protein derived from the original Wuhan strain. CDR1 and CDR2 (SQVTM, ANQGSEA) derive from the germline V gene. Counted from cysteine to phenylalanine, this CDR3 has 13 amino acids. Of the read, only the CDR3 DNA is kept; its 39 bases are in frame from base 1. V loses 5 bases of germline sequence and J loses 5 bases, and the interval between the two ends is 13 bases.

TCRbeta CDR3 regions were sequenced with the immunoSEQ Assay. After extraction, genomic DNA underwent amplification by bias-controlled multiplex PCR, followed by high-throughput sequencing. In the original analysis: To quantify the absolute abundance of each unique TCRbeta CDR3 region, sequences were collapsed and filtered. T cell fraction was estimated by normalization of TCRbeta template counts to usable DNA, with usable DNA being measured through amplification of reference genes present in all nucleated cells. Repertoire TCRs were annotated as SARS-CoV-2-specific when V gene, CDR3 amino acid sequence and J gene were exactly matched to a known reactive TCR set. The reference SARS-CoV-2 TCR set came from MIRA and was filtered for enrichment in COVID-19-positive ImmuneCODE repertoires, removing public or cross-reactive TCRs. Drawing on the MIRA antigens, annotated TCRs were analysed further at the level of specific ORF or position within ORF. Depth was the summed frequency of annotated unique rearrangements, while breadth was defined as annotated unique rearrangements over total unique productive rearrangements. Two-sided Wilcoxon rank-sum tests were applied when comparing TCR breadth between groups. What TCRdb holds here is the immuneACCESS table cut down to in-frame rearrangements. Part of the clones is not present; checked against another copy, under half of the missing clones reflect an unresolved V gene, and the others are unexplained. V, J and clone size are those of that table, while D and trimming were read from the DNA. Recorded for this sample are some 250,000 clones; over 75% of them occurred a single time. The ten largest make up approximately 12% of the sample.

The source material was peripheral blood, sampled in a trial of Ad26.COV2.S vaccine versus placebo. The chain joins TRBV29-1 to TRBJ2-1; the D call is possibly TRBD1 or TRBD2, each sharing 5 bases. This sequence was found in a person aged 18-65 years who received the Ad26.COV2.S COVID-19 vaccine or a placebo. The DNA sequence follows: TGCAGCGTTCTCCGGGACCTTAACAATGAGCAGTTCTTC. This translates into CSVLRDLNNEQFF.